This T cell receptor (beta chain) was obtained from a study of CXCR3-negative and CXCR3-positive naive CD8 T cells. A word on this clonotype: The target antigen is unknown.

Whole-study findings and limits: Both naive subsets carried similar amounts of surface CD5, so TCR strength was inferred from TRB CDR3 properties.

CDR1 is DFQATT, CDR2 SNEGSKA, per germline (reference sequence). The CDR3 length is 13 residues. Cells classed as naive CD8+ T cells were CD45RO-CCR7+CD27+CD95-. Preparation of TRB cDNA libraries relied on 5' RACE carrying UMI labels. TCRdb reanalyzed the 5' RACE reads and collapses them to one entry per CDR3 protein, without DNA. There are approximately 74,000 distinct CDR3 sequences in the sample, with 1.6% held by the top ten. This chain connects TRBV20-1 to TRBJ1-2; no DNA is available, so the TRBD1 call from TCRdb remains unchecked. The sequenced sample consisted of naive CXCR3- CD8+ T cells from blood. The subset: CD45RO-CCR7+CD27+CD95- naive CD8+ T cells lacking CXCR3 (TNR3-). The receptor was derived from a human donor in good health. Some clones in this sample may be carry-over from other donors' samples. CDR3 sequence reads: CSASPGSYYGYTF.